The 9 T cell receptor beta chains below come from one sample, sequenced in a study of T-cell memory formation after mild COVID-19. TCRdb redid the calling of the 5' RACE reads with MiXCR, one entry per CDR3 protein. Of 540,000 or so distinct CDR3 sequences detected, 20% appear once; the ten largest clones hold 9.5% to 15%. Sequencing was performed on PBMCs or a T cell subset sorted from them (not recorded which). All receptors derive from an adult woman who had mild COVID-19 (a few samples of this study predate the infection). Cell type and time point are not known.

The V call is TRBV29-1, the J call TRBJ1-1; D is undetermined. Germline CDR1 is SQVTM and CDR2 is ANQGSEA. Trimming removed 7 bases at V and 4 bases at J, with 13 bases between. The CDR3 runs to 12 residues. The CDR3: CSAFSPGTEAFF. The CDR3 DNA sequence: TGCAGCGCTTTTAGCCCTGGCACTGAAGCTTTCTTT.

A single count supports this clonotype. The V call is TRBV27, the J call TRBJ2-7; D gene unclear. This CDR3 comprises 14 residues. V lost 0 bases to trimming and J lost 4 bases, with 10 bases between them. CDR1 is MNHEY and CDR2 is SMNVEV in the germline V gene (reference sequence). The CDR3 is CASSLSTVVYEQYF. Here the CDR3 DNA reads TGTGCCAGCAGTTTATCCACAGTCGTATACGAGCAGTACTTC.

This clonotype has more than one count but fewer than ten. V and J are TRBV12-3 or TRBV12-4 and TRBJ2-1, with unresolved D. The CDR3 has 10 amino acids. V lost 6 bases to trimming and J lost 6 bases, with 3 bases between them. CDR3 in DNA: TGTGCCAGCAGCACCAATGAGCAGTTCTTC. Encoded protein: CASSTNEQFF.

This clonotype showed up just a few times. The chain uses TRBV20-1 and TRBJ1-1; D is uncertain. The CDR3 has 11 amino acids. Between the trimmed V and J ends, which lost 2 bases and 6 bases, there was a span of 7 bases. Germline CDR1 DFQATT, CDR2 SNEGSKA (reference sequence). CDR3 sequence (DNA): TGCAGTGCTAGACGGGGAGCTGAAGCTTTCTTT. Translation gives CSARRGAEAFF.

The rearrangement links TRBV5-1 to TRBJ2-5, with 9 bases aligning to TRBD1. The CDR3 contains 16 residues. V gave up 0 bases and J gave up 5 bases; unmatched junction bases: 8. Germline CDR1 SGHRS, CDR2 YFSETQ. The CDR3 spells CASSLGPQGALETQYF. In DNA, the CDR3 is TGCGCCAGCAGCTTGGGGCCACAGGGGGCCCTGGAGACCCAGTACTTC. Full variable domain (rest looked up from reference TRBV5-1 and TRBJ2-5): KAGVTQTPRYLIKTRGQQVTLSCSPISGHRSVSWYQQTPGQGLQFLFEYFSETQRNKGNFPGRFSGRQFSNSRSEMNVSTLELGDSALYLCASSLGPQGALETQYFGPGTRLLVL.

This clonotype was found once. The chain uses TRBV2 and TRBJ2-1; D unresolved. V lost 3 bases to trimming and J lost 5 bases, with 11 bases between them. The germline V gene encodes CDR1 SNHLY and CDR2 FYNNEI. This CDR3 contains 14 residues. The CDR3 loop reads CASSDRGPNNEQFF. In DNA, the CDR3 is TGTGCCAGCAGTGACCGCGGACCAAACAATGAGCAGTTCTTC.

The chain recombines TRBV7-2 with TRBJ2-7; TRBD2 matches at 10 bases. The CDR3 spans 14 residues. Germline V gene data show CDR1 as SGHTA and CDR2 as FQGNSA. The trim removed 4 bases at V and 3 bases at J, leaving 3 bases unmatched. CDR3 nucleotide sequence: TGTGCCAGCAGCTCTAGCGGGAGAGGCTACGAGCAGTACTTC. Translating gives CASSSSGRGYEQYF.

Only a few counts were recorded for this clonotype. The chain combines TRBV9 with TRBJ2-2, with D maybe TRBD2 (5 bases). Germline CDR1 is SGDLS and CDR2 is YYNGEE. There are 16 residues in the CDR3. The ends were cut back, 0 bases at V and 1 base at J, with 10 bases in the middle. The CDR3 reads CASSVGSAGNTGELFF. The DNA for the CDR3 is TGTGCCAGCAGCGTAGGGTCGGCGGGGAACACCGGGGAGCTGTTTTTT.

This clonotype was detected a few times. The V call is TRBV12-3 or TRBV12-4, the J call TRBJ2-3, with 10 bases that match TRBD2. V was clipped by 6 bases and J by 0 bases; unmatched bases: 6. The CDR3 covers 16 residues. CDR3 amino acids: CASSSSGGFSTDTQYF. The CDR3 nucleotides read TGTGCCAGCAGCAGTAGCGGGGGGTTTAGCACAGATACGCAGTATTTT.